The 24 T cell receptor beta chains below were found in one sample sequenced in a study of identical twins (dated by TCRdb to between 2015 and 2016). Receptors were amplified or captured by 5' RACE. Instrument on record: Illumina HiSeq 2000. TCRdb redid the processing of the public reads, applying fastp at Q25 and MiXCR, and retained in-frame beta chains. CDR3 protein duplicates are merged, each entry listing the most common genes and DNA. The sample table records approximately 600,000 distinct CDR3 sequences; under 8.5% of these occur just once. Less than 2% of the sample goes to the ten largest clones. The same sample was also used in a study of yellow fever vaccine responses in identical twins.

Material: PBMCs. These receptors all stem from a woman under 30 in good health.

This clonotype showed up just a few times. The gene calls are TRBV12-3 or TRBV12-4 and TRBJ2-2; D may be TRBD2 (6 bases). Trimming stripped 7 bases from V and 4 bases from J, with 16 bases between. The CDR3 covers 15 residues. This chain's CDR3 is CASKEGTSGTGELFF. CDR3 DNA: TGTGCCAGCAAGGAAGGGACTTCGGGCACCGGGGAGCTGTTTTTT.

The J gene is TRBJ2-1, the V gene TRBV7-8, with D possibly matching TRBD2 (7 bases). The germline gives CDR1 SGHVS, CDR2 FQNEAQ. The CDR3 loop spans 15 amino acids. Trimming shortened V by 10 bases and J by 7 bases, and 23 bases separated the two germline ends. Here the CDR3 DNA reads TGTGCCACCGACCCCATGAGGGGGGGAATGAATGAGCAGTTCTTC. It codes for CATDPMRGGMNEQFF.

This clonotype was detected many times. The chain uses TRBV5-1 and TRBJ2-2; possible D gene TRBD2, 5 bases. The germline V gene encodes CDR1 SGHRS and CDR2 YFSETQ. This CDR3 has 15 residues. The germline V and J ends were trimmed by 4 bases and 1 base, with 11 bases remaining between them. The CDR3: CASSTGDMNTGELFF. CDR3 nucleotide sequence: TGCGCCAGCAGCACCGGGGATATGAACACCGGGGAGCTGTTTTTT. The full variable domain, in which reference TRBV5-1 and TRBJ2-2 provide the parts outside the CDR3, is KAGVTQTPRYLIKTRGQQVTLSCSPISGHRSVSWYQQTPGQGLQFLFEYFSETQRNKGNFPGRFSGRQFSNSRSEMNVSTLELGDSALYLCASSTGDMNTGELFFGEGSRLTVL.

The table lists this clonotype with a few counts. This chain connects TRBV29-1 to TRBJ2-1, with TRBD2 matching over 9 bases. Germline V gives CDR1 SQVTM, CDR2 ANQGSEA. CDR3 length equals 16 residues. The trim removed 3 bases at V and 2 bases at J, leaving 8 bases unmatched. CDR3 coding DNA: TGCAGCGTTGAGAGGACTGGGACTAGCACCTACAATGAGCAGTTCTTC. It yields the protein CSVERTGTSTYNEQFF.

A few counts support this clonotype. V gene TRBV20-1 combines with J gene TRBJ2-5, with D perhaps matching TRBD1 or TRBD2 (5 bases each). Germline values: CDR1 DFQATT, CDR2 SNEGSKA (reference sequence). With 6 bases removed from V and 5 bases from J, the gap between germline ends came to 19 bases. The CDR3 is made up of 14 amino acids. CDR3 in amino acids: CSARGGRRYETQYF. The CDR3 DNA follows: TGCAGTGCAAGGGGTGGCAGGAGGTATGAGACCCAGTACTTC.

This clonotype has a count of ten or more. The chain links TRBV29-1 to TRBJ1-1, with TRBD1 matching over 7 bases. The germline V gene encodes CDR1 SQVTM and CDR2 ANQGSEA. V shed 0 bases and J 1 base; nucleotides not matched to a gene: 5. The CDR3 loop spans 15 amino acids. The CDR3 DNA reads TGCAGCGTTGAAGATCGCGACAGGGCGAACACTGAAGCTTTCTTT. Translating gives CSVEDRDRANTEAFF. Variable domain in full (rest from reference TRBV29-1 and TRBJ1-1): SAVISQKPSRDICQRGTSLTIQCQVDSQVTMMFWYRQQPGQSLTLIATANQGSEATYESGFVIDKFPISRPNLTFSTLTVSNMSPEDSSIYLCSVEDRDRANTEAFFGQGTRLTVV.

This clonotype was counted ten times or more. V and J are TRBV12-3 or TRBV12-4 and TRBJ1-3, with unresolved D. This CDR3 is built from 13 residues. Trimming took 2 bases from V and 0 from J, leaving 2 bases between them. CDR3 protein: CASSLSSGNTIYF. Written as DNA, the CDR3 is TGTGCCAGCAGTTTAAGCTCTGGAAACACCATATATTTT.

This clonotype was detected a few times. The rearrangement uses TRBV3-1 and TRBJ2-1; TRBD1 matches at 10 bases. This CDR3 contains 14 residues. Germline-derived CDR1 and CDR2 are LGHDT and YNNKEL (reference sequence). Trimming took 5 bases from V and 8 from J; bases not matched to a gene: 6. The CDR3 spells CASSYGQGVDEQFF. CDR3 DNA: TGTGCCAGCAGCTACGGACAGGGGGTAGATGAGCAGTTCTTC.

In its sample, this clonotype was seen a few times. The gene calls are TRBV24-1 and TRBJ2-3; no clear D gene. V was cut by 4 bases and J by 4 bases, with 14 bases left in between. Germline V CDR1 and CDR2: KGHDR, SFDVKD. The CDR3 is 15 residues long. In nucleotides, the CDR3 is TGTGCCACCAGTGACACCTCTAAGCCCGCAGATACGCAGTATTTT. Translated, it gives CATSDTSKPADTQYF.

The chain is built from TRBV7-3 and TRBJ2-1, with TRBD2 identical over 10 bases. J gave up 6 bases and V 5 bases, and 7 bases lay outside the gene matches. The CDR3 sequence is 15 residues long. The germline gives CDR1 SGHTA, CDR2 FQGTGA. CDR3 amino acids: CASSKEAGGPNEQFF. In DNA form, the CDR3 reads TGTGCCAGCAGCAAGGAAGCGGGAGGGCCCAATGAGCAGTTCTTC.

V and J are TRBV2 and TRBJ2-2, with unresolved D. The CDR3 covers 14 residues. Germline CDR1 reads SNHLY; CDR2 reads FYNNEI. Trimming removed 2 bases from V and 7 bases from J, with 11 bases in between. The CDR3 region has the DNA TGTGCCAGCAGTGAAACCTCCGGGCACGGGGAGCTGTTTTTT. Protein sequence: CASSETSGHGELFF.

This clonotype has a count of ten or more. The CDR3 loop reads CSAPTSGGYNEQFF. The CDR3 DNA reads TGCAGTGCACCGACTAGCGGGGGGTACAATGAGCAGTTCTTC. The chain couples TRBV20-1 to TRBJ2-1, with 13 bases identical to TRBD2. The CDR3 runs to 14 residues. Germline CDR1 and CDR2: DFQATT and SNEGSKA (reference sequence). V was pared by 6 bases and J by 4 bases, with 3 bases of the junction left unmatched.

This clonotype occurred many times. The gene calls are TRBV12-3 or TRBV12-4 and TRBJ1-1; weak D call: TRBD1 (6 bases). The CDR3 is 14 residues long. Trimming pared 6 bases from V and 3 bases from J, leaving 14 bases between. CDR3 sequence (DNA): TGTGCCAGCAGGAGAATACAGGGTGACACTGAAGCTTTCTTT. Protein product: CASRRIQGDTEAFF.

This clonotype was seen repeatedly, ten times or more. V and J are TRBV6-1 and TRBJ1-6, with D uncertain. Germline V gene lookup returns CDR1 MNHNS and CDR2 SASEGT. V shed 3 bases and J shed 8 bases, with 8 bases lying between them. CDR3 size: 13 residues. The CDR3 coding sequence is TGTGCCAGCAGTGACCTAATTGATTCACCCCTCCACTTT. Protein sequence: CASSDLIDSPLHF.

CDR3 loop: CATSDSTTATDTQYF. The CDR3 DNA reads TGTGCCACCAGTGATTCTACGACAGCCACAGATACGCAGTATTTT. The rearrangement links TRBV24-1 to TRBJ2-3, with TRBD1 as a possible D gene (5 bases). Trimming left V 2 bases short and J 2 bases short, with 10 bases between. This CDR3 is built from 15 residues. Germline V lookup: CDR1 KGHDR, CDR2 SFDVKD.

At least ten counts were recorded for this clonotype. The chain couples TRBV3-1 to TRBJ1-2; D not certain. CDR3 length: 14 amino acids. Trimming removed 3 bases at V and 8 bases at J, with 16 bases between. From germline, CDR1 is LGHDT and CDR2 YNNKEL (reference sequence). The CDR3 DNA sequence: TGTGCCAGCAGCCAGGGGTCCCCCATTCGGGGCTACACCTTC. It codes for CASSQGSPIRGYTF. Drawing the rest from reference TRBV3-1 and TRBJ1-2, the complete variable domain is DTAVSQTPKYLVTQMGNDKSIKCEQNLGHDTMYWYKQDSKKFLKIMFSYNNKELIINETVPNRFSPKSPDKAHLNLHINSLELGDSAVYFCASSQGSPIRGYTFGSGTRLTVV.

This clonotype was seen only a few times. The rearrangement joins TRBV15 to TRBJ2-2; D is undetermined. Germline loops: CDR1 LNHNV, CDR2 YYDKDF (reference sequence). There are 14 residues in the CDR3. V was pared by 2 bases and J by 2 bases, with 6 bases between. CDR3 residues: CATSRLSNTGELFF. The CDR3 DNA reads TGTGCCACCAGCAGACTGAGTAACACCGGGGAGCTGTTTTTT.

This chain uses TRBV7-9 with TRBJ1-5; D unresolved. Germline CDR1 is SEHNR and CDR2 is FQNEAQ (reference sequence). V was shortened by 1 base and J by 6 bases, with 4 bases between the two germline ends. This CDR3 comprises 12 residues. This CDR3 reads CASSLGTQPQHF. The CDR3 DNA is TGTGCCAGCAGCTTAGGAACTCAGCCCCAGCATTTT. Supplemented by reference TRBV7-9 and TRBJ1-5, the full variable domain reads DTGVSQNPRHKITKRGQNVTFRCDPISEHNRLYWYRQTLGQGPEFLTYFQNEAQLEKSRLLSDRFSAERPKGSFSTLEIQRTEQGDSAMYLCASSLGTQPQHFGDGTRLSIL.

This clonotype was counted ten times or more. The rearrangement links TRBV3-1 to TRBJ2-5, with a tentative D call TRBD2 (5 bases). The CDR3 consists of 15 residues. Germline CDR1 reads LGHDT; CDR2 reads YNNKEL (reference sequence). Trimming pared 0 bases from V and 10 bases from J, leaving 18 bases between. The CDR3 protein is CASSQDRRALGVQYF. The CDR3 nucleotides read TGTGCCAGCAGCCAAGATCGACGGGCACTCGGGGTCCAGTACTTC.

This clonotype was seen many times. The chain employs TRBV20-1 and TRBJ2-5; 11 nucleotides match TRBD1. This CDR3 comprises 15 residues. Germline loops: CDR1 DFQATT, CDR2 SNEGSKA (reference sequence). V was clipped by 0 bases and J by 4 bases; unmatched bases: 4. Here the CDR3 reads CSARDPGQGGETQYF. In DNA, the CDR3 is TGCAGTGCTAGAGATCCGGGACAGGGGGGAGAGACCCAGTACTTC.

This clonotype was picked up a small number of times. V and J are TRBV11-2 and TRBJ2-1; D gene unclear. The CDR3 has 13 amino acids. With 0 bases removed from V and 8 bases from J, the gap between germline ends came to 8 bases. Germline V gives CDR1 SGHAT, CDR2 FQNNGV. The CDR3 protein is CASSLEVPDEQFF. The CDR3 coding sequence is TGTGCCAGCAGCTTAGAGGTCCCGGATGAGCAGTTCTTC.

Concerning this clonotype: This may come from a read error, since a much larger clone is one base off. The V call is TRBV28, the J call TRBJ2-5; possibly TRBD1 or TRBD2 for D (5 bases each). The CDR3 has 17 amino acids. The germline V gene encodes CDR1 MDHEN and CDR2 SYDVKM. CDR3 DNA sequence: TGTGCCAGCAGTTCCCAATTTGAGGAGCGGTGGGGGAAGACCCAGAACTTC. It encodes CASSSQFEERWGKTQNF. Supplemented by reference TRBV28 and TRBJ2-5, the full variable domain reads DVKVTQSSRYLVKRTGEKVFLECVQDMDHENMFWYRQDPGLGLRLIYFSYDVKMKEKGDIPEGYSVSREKKERFSLILESASTNQTSMYLCASSSQFEERWGKTQNFGPGTRLLVL.

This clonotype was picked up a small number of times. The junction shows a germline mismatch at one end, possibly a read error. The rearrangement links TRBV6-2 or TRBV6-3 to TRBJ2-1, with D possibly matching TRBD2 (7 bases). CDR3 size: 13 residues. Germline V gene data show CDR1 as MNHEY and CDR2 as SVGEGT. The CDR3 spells CASSQFSAGAPLF. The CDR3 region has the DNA TGTGCCAGCAGTCAGTTCTCTGCGGGGGCCCCTCTCTTC.

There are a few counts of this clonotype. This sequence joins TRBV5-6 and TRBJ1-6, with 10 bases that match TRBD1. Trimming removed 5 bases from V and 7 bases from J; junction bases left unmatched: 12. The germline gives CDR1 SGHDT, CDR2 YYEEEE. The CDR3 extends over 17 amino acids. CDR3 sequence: CASSSGQGLEGNSPLHF. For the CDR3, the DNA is TGTGCCAGCAGTTCGGGACAGGGGTTGGAGGGCAATTCACCCCTCCACTTT. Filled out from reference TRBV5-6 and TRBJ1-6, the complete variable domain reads DAGVTQSPTHLIKTRGQQVTLRCSPKSGHDTVSWYQQALGQGPQFIFQYYEEEERQRGNFPDRFSGHQFPNYSSELNVNALLLGDSALYLCASSSGQGLEGNSPLHFGNGTRLTVT.